Reported below is one T cell receptor (beta chain). Its antigen is currently unknown. These data are taken from a study of post-analysis software for immune sequencing data. Across the study: The study covered relapsing-remitting, secondary progressive and progressive-relapsing courses of multiple sclerosis. General observations from the study: Relative to controls, patients with multiple sclerosis showed significantly lower normalized Chao1 diversity. F-measure co-clustering was strong for batch-matched samples.

Unique molecular identifiers tagged the TCR beta cDNA libraries. Starting from approximately 1 to 10 million T cells, the study yielded 500,000 or so cDNA molecules. TCRdb reprocessed the PCR reads with MiXCR, giving one entry per CDR3 protein. The data contain about 540,000 distinct CDR3 sequences, roughly 34% of them seen just once; the ten biggest clones take up around 6.1%. The sample taken for sequencing was blood. The sequence was collected from a girl aged 2-17 years with multiple sclerosis.

The CDR3 bases are TGTGCCAGCAGCTTGGTTGTGGTGGGGAATAGCAATCAGCCCCAGCATTTT. Translated: CASSLVVVGNSNQPQHF. V is TRBV5-5 and J is TRBJ1-5; no reliable D call. The ends were cut back, 0 bases at V and 0 bases at J, with 13 bases in the middle. Germline V gene sequence: CDR1 SGHKS, CDR2 YYEKEE (reference sequence). The CDR3 is 17 residues long.